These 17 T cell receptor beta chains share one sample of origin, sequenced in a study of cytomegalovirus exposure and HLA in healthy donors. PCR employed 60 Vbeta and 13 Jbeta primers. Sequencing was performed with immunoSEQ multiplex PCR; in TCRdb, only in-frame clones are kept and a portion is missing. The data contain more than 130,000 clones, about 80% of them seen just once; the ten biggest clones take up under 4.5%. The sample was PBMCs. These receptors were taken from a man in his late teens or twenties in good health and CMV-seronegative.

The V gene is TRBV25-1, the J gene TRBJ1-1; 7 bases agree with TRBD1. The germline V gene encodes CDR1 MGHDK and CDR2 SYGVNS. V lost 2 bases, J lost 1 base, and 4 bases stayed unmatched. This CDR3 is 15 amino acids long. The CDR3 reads CASSEGDSSNTEAFF. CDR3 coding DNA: TGTGCCAGCAGTGAAGGGGACAGTTCGAACACTGAAGCTTTCTTT.

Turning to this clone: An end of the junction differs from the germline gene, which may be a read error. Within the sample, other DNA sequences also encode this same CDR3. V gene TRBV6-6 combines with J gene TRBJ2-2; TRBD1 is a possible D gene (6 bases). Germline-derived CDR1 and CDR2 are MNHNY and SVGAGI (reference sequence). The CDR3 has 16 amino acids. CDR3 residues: CASSTGQNLNTGELFF. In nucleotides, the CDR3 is TGTGCCAGCAGTACCGGACAGAACCTGAACACCGGGGAGCTGTTCTTT.

The DNA for the CDR3 is TGTGCCAGCAGCGCACAACAGGGGGGCCTACAGCCCCAGCATTTT. This encodes CASSAQQGGLQPQHF. This chain joins TRBV7-8 and TRBJ1-5; 8 bases map to TRBD1. The CDR3 loop spans 15 amino acids. The ends lost 5 bases at V and 7 bases at J; junction bases unmatched: 10. CDR1 is SGHVS, CDR2 FQNEAQ, per germline. The whole variable domain, remainder taken from reference TRBV7-8 and TRBJ1-5, is GAGVSQSPRYKVAKRGQDVALRCDPISGHVSLFWYQQALGQGPEFLTYFQNEAQLDKSGLPSDRFFAERPEGSVSTLKIQRTQQEDSAVYLCASSAQQGGLQPQHFGDGTRLSIL.

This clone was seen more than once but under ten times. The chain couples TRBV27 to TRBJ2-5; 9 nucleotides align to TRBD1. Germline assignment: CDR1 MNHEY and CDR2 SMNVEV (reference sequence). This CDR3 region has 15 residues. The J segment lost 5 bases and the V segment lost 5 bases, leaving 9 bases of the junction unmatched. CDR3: CASSHRTGQGETQYF. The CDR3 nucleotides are TGTGCCAGCAGTCACCGGACGGGACAGGGCGAGACCCAGTACTTC.

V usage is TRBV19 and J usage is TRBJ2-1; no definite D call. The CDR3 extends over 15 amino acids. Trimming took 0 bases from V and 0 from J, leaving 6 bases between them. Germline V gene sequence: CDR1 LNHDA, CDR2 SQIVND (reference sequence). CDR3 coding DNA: TGTGCCAGTAGTATAGAGGGCACCTCCTACAATGAGCAGTTCTTC. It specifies CASSIEGTSYNEQFF. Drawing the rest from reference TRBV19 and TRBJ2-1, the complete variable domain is DGGITQSPKYLFRKEGQNVTLSCEQNLNHDAMYWYRQDPGQGLRLIYYSQIVNDFQKGDIAEGYSVSREKKESFPLTVTSAQKNPTAFYLCASSIEGTSYNEQFFGPGTRLTVL.

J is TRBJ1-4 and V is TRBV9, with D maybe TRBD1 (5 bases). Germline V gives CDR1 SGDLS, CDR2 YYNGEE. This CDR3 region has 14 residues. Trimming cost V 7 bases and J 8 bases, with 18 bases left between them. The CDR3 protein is CASSRSGVWEKLFF. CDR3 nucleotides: TGTGCCAGCTCACGTTCGGGGGTATGGGAAAAACTGTTTTTT.

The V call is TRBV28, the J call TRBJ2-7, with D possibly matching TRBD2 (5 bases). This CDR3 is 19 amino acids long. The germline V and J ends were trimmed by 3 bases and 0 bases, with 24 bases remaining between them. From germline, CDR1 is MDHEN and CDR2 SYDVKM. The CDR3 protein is CASSFSRVLAGIFSYEQYF. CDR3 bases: TGTGCCAGCAGTTTCTCCCGGGTTCTGGCGGGCATTTTCTCCTACGAGCAGTACTTC.

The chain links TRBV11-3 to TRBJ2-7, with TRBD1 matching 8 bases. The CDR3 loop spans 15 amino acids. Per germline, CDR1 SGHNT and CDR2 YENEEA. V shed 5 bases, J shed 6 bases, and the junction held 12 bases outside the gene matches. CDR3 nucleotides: TGTGCCAGCAGCGACAGGGGAAGGTTGGCTAGCGAGCAGTACTTC. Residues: CASSDRGRLASEQYF.

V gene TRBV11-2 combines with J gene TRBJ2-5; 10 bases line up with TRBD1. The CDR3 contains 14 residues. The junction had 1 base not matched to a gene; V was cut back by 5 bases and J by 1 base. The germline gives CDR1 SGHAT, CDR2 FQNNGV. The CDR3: CASSRQGAQETQYF. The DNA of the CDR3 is TGTGCCAGCAGCCGACAGGGGGCCCAAGAGACCCAGTACTTC.

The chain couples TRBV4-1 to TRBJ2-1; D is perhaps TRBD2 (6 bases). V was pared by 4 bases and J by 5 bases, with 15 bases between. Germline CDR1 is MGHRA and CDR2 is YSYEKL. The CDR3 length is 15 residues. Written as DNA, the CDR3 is TGCGCCAGCAGCCCCGGGACTTGGCCGCACAATGAGCAGTTCTTC. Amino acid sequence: CASSPGTWPHNEQFF.

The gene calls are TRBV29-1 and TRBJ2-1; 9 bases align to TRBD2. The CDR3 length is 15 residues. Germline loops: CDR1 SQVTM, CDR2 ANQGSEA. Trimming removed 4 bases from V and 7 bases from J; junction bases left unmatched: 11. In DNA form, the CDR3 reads TGCAGCGTTGTGAGTAGCGGGAGCGTTGGGAATGAGCAGTTCTTC. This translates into CSVVSSGSVGNEQFF.

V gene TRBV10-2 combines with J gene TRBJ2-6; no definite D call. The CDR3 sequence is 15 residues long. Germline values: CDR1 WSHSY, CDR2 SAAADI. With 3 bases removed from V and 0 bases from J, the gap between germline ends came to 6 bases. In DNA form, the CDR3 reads TGCGCCAGCAGTGACCCATTCTCTGGGGCCAACGTCCTGACTTTC. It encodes CASSDPFSGANVLTF.

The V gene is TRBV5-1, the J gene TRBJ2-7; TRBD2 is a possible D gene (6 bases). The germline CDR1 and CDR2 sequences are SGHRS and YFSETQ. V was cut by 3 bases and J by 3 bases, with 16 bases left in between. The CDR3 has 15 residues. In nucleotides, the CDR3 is TGCGCCAGCAGCTGGGGCGGGACGAGGCTCTACGAGCAGTACTTC. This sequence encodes CASSWGGTRLYEQYF.

The CDR3 reads CASSQVGDTEAFF. The DNA of the CDR3 is TGCGCCAGCAGCCAAGTCGGGGACACTGAAGCTTTCTTT. V is TRBV4-1 and J is TRBJ1-1; D gene unclear. Germline CDR1 reads MGHRA; CDR2 reads YSYEKL. V was trimmed by 1 base and J by 3 bases, leaving 6 bases between them. There are 13 residues in the CDR3.

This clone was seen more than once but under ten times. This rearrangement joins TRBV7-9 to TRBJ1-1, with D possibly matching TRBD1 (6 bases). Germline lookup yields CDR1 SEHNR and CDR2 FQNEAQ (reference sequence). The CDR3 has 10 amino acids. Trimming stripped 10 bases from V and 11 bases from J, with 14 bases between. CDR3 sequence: CATRGVGAFF. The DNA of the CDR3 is TGTGCCACCAGGGGAGTAGGGGCTTTCTTT. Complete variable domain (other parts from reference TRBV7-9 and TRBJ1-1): DTGVSQNPRHKITKRGQNVTFRCDPISEHNRLYWYRQTLGQGPEFLTYFQNEAQLEKSRLLSDRFSAERPKGSFSTLEIQRTEQGDSAMYLCATRGVGAFFGQGTRLTVV.

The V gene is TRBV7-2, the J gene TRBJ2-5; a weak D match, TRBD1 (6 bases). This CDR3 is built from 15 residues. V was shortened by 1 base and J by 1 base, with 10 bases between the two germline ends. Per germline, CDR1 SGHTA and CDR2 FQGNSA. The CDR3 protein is CASSLEGGIQETQYF. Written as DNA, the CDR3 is TGTGCCAGCAGCTTAGAAGGGGGTATCCAAGAGACCCAGTACTTC. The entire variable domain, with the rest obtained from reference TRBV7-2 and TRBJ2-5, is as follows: GAGVSQSPSNKVTEKGKDVELRCDPISGHTALYWYRQSLGQGLEFLIYFQGNSAPDKSGLPSDRFSAERTGGSVSTLTIQRTQQEDSAVYLCASSLEGGIQETQYFGPGTRLLVL.

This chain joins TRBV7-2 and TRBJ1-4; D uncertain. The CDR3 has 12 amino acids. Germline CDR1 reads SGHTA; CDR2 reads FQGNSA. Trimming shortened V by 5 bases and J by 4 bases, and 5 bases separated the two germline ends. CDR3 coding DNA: TGTGCCAGCAGCCCACTTAATGAAAAACTGTTTTTT. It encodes CASSPLNEKLFF.